Listed below are T cell receptor beta chains from one sample, sequenced in a study of human T cells and chemical hapten exposure. TCRdb recomputed calls from the RACE reads with MiXCR, one row per CDR3 protein. The profile covers approximately 400,000 distinct CDR3 sequences, with 4.8% appearing a single time and 2% to 2.5% taken by the ten largest. Sequenced here: whole blood, sampled in connection with sensitization to the hapten diphenylcyclopropenone (DPC). These receptors originate from a woman aged 45-65 years with alopecia areata. Some clones in this sample may be carry-over from other donors' samples. Each CDR3 is given with its conserved first and last residue. Each record gives: clone size, V gene, D gene, J gene, CDR3 DNA, CDR3 protein. The D gene is left open where the match is weak. A row's size may be missing; if present it is once, few, many or a size class.

NA,TRBV4-1,TRBD2,TRBJ2-3,TGCGCCAGCAGCCAATGGCTAGCGGCAGATACGCAGTATTTT,CASSQWLAADTQYF
NA,TRBV9,NA,TRBJ1-5,TGTGCCAGCAGCGTAGGCATGGGTAGCAATCAGCCCCAGCATTTT,CASSVGMGSNQPQHF
few,TRBV7-2,NA,TRBJ2-7,TGTGCCAGCAGCCCGCCGGGACTCCGGTCCTACGAGCAGTACTTC,CASSPPGLRSYEQYF
few,TRBV9,TRBD1,TRBJ1-1,TGTGCCAGCAGCGAATGGGGACAGGGAAGTCGAGCTTTCTTT,CASSEWGQGSRAFF
NA,TRBV5-5,TRBD1,TRBJ2-7,TGTGCCAGCAGCCCGACCGGGACAGGGGGCCTCGAGCAGTACTTC,CASSPTGTGGLEQYF
NA,TRBV12-3/TRBV12-4,NA,TRBJ1-6,TGTGCCAGCAGTTTATTGCAGGCCCTATCCAGCTCCTATAATTCACCCCTCCACTTT,CASSLLQALSSSYNSPLHF
NA,TRBV20-1,TRBD2,TRBJ2-5,TGCAGTGCTCAGACTAGCGGGAGTGAGACCCAGTACTTC,CSAQTSGSETQYF
few,TRBV5-6,NA,TRBJ2-3,TGTGCCAGCAGTTGGGGGCTAGATACGCAGTATTTT,CASSWGLDTQYF
few,TRBV6-6,NA,TRBJ1-5,TGTGCCAGCAGTCATCAGCCCCAGCATTTT,CASSHQPQHF
few,TRBV30,NA,TRBJ1-5,TGTGCCTGGAGCGGGGGGGACGATCAGCCCCAGCATTTT,CAWSGGDDQPQHF
many,TRBV10-3,NA,TRBJ2-4,TGTGCCATCAGTGGAGACAAAGCCAAAAACATTCAGTACTTC,CAISGDKAKNIQYF
NA,TRBV28,TRBD2,TRBJ2-1,TGTGCCAGCAGTAAGGGGGGGATAGCGGGAATCAATGAGCAGTTCTTC,CASSKGGIAGINEQFF
NA,TRBV11-2,NA,TRBJ2-7,TGTGCCAGCAGCTTCTCCCAGGCCTACGAGCAGTACTTC,CASSFSQAYEQYF
many,TRBV4-1,NA,TRBJ2-3,TGCGCCAGCAGCCAGCCTGGCCAGCAAGATACGCAGTATTTT,CASSQPGQQDTQYF
many,TRBV20-1,TRBD1,TRBJ1-5,TGCAGTGCCCCCCACACAGGGGTCAATCAGCCCCAGCATTTT,CSAPHTGVNQPQHF
NA,TRBV12-3/TRBV12-4,NA,TRBJ2-7,TGTGCCAGCAGCTCTCAGGGCTACGTGCAGTACTTC,CASSSQGYVQYF
NA,TRBV5-1,TRBD2,TRBJ2-5,TGCGCCAGCACCCGGGGGACTAGCGGGCAAGAGACCCAGTACTTC,CASTRGTSGQETQYF